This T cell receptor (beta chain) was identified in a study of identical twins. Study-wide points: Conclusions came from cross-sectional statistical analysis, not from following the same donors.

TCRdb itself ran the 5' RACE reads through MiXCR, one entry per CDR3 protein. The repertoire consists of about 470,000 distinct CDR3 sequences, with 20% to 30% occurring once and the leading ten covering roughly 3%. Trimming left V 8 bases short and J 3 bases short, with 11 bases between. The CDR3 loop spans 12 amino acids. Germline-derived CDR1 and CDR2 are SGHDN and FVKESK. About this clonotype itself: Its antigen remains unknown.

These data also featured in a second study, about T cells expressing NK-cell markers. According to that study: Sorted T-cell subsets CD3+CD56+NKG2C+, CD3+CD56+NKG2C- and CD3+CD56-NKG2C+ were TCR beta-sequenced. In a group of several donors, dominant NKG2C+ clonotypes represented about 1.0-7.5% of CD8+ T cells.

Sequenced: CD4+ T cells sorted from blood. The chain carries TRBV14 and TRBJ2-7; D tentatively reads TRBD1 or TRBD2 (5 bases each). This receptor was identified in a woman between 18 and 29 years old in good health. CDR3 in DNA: TGTGCCAGCGGGACGTACCTCTACGAGCAGTACTTC. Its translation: CASGTYLYEQYF.